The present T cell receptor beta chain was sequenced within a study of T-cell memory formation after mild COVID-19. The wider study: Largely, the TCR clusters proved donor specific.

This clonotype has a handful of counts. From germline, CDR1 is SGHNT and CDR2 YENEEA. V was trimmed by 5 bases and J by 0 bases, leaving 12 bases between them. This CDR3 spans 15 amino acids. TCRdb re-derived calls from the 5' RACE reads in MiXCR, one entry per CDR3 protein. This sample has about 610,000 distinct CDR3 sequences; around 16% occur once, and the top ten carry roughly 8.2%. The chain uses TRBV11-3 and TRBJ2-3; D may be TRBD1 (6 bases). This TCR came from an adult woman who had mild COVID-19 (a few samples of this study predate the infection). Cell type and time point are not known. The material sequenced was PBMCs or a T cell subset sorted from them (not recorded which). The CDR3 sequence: CASSERTGSTDTQYF. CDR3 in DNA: TGTGCCAGCAGCGAACGAACAGGGAGCACAGATACGCAGTATTTT.